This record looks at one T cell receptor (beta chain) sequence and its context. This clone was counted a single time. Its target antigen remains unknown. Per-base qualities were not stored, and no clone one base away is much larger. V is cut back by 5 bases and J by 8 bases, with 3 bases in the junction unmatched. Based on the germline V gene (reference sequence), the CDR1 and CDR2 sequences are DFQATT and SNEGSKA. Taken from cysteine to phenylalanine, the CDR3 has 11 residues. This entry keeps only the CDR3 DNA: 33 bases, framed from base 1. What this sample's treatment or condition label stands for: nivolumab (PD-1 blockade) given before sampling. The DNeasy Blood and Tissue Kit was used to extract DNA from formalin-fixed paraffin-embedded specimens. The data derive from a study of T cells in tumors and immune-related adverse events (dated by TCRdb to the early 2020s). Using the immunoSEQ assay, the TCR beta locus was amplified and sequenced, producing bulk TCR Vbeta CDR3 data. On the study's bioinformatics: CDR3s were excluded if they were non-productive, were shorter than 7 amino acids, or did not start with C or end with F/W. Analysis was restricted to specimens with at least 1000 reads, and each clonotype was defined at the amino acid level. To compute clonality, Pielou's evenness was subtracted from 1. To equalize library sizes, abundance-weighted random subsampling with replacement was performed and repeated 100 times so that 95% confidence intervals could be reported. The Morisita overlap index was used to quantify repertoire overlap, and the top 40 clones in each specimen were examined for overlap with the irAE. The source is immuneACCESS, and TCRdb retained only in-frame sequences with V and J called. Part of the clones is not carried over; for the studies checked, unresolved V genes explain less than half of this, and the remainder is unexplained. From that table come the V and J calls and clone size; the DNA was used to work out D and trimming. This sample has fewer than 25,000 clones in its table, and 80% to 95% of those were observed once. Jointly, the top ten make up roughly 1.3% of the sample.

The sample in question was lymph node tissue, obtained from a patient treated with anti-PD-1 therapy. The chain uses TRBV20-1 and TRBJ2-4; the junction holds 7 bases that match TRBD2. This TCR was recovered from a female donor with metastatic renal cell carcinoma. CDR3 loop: CSAVREDIQYF. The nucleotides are TGCAGTGCTGTCCGGGAGGACATTCAGTACTTC.